This T cell receptor beta chain originates from a study of blood T cell repertoires in COVID-19. The repertoire was sequenced with immunoSEQ multiplex PCR; TCRdb's copy has only in-frame clones and lacks some. The repertoire holds around 190,000 clones, with 75% to 90% as singletons. The ends lost 4 bases at V and 4 bases at J; junction bases unmatched: 3. In germline, CDR1 is GTSNPN, CDR2 SVGIG (reference sequence). The length of the CDR3 is 13 residues. This receptor was taken from a man aged 60 to 69 with acute or convalescent COVID-19. Input material: peripheral blood. The genes are TRBV30 and TRBJ2-1; 8 nucleotides align to TRBD2. The CDR3 DNA is TGTGCCTGGACCAGCGGGGGTTACAATGAGCAGTTCTTC. It is translated as CAWTSGGYNEQFF.